The present entry profiles one T cell receptor beta chain with its context. Its target is unknown. Separate from the 666-subject first cohort, the 120-subject validation cohort was the one that the donors belonged to. The table came from immunoSEQ multiplex PCR; TCRdb's copy has only in-frame clones and leaves some out. In the table there are around 86,000 clones, approximately 93% of which are singletons. The germline gives CDR1 SEHNR, CDR2 FQNEAQ (reference sequence). The CDR3 totals 17 residues. Trimming removed 4 bases from V and 6 bases from J; junction bases left unmatched: 9. This sample stems from a study of cytomegalovirus exposure and HLA in healthy donors. Study findings and constraints: There were some 150 TCR beta chains listed as cytomegalovirus-associated. In the roughly 120 validation repertoires, a later analysis found that first-cohort TCR clusters tended to co-occur. The classifier reportedly diagnosed cytomegalovirus status with high sensitivity and specificity.

This sequence was found in a woman aged 25 to 39 in good health and CMV-seropositive. The gene calls are TRBV7-9 and TRBJ2-2, with TRBD1 matching 12 bases. What was sequenced was PBMCs. The CDR3 coding sequence is TGTGCCAGCAGCTCCCCAACGGGACAGGGGGCTGCCGGGGAGCTGTTTTTT. Protein product: CASSSPTGQGAAGELFF.